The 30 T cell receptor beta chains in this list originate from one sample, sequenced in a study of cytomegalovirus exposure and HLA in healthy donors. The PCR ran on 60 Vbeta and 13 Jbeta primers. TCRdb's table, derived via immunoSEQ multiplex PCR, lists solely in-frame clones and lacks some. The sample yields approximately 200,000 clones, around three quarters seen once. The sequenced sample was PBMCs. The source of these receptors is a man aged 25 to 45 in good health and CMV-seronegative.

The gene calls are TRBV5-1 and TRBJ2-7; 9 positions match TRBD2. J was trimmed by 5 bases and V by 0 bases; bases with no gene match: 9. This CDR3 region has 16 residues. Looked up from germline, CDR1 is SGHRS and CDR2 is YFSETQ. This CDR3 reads CASSLAIAGVFDEQYF. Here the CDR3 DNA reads TGCGCCAGCAGCTTGGCAATAGCGGGAGTCTTCGACGAGCAGTACTTC.

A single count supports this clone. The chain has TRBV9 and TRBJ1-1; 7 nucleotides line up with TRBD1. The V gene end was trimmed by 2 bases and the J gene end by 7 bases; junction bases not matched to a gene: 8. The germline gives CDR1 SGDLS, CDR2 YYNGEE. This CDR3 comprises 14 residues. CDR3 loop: CASSVGTVSVEAFF. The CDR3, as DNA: TGTGCCAGCAGCGTTGGGACAGTTTCTGTTGAAGCTTTCTTT.

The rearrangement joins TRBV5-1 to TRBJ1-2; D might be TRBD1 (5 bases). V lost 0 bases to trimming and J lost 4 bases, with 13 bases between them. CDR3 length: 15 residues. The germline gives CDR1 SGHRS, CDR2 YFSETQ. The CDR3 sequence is CASSLAGVDSYGYTF. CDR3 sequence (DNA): TGCGCCAGCAGCTTGGCCGGCGTAGACAGCTATGGCTACACCTTC.

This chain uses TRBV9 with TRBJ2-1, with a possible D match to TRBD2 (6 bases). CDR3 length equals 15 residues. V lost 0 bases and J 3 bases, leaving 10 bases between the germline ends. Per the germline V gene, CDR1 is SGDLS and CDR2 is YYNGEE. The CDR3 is CASSVALDYYNEQFF. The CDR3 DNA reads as TGTGCCAGCAGCGTAGCTCTGGACTACTACAATGAGCAGTTCTTC. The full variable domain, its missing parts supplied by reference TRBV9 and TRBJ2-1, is DSGVTQTPKHLITATGQRVTLRCSPRSGDLSVYWYQQSLDQGLQFLIQYYNGEERAKGNILERFSAQQFPDLHSELNLSSLELGDSALYFCASSVALDYYNEQFFGPGTRLTVL.

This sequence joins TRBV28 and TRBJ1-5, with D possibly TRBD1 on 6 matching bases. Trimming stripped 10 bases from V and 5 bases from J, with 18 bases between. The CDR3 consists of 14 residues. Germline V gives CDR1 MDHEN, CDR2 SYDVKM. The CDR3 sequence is CATVQGTSHQPQHF. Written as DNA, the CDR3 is TGTGCCACTGTACAGGGAACGAGTCATCAGCCCCAGCATTTT.

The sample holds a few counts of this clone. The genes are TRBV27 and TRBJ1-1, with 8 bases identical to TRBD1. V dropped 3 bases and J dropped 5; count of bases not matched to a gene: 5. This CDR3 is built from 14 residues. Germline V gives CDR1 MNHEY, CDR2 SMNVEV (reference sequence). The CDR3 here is CASSLQGARTEAFF. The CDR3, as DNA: TGTGCCAGCAGTTTGCAGGGGGCGAGAACTGAAGCTTTCTTT.

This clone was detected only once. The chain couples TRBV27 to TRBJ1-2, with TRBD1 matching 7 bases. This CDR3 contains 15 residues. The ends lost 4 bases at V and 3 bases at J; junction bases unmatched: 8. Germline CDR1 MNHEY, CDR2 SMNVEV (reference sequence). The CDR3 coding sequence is TGTGCCAGCAGTTCGAGACAGGGATCAGACTATGGCTACACCTTC. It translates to CASSSRQGSDYGYTF.

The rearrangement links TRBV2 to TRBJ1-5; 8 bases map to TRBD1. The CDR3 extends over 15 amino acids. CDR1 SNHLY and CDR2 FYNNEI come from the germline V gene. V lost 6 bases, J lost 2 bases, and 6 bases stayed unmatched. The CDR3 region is CASRPGGRGNQPQHF. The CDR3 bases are TGTGCCAGCAGGCCAGGGGGCCGGGGCAATCAGCCCCAGCATTTT. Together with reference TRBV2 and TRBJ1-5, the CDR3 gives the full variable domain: EPEVTQTPSHQVTQMGQEVILRCVPISNHLYFYWYRQILGQKVEFLVSFYNNEISEKSEIFDDQFSVERPDGSNFTLKIRSTKLEDSAMYFCASRPGGRGNQPQHFGDGTRLSIL.

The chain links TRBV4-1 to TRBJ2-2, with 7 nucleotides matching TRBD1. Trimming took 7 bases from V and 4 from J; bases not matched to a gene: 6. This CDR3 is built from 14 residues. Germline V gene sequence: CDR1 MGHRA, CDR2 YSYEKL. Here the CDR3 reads CASTKTGSTGELFF. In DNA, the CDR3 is TGCGCCAGCACAAAGACAGGGAGCACCGGGGAGCTGTTTTTT.

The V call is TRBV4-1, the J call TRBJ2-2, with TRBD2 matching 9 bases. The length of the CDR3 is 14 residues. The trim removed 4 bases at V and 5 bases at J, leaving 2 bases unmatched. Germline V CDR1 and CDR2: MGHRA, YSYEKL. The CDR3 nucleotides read TGCGCCAGCAGCCTTAGCGGGAGAACCGGGGAGCTGTTTTTT. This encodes CASSLSGRTGELFF.

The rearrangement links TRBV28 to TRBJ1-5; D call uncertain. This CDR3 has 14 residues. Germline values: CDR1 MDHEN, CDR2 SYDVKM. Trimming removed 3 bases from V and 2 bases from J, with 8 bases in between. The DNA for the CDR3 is TGTGCCAGCAGTTTGATCGGGGGCAATCAGCCCCAGCATTTT. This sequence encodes CASSLIGGNQPQHF.

The CDR3 is CASSEGTHRDTQYF. For the CDR3, the DNA is TGTGCCAGCAGTGAAGGGACTCACCGGGATACGCAGTATTTT. The V gene is TRBV2, the J gene TRBJ2-3, with D maybe TRBD2 (5 bases). Trimming cost V 1 base and J 6 bases, with 11 bases left between them. Germline values: CDR1 SNHLY, CDR2 FYNNEI. The CDR3 length is 14 residues.

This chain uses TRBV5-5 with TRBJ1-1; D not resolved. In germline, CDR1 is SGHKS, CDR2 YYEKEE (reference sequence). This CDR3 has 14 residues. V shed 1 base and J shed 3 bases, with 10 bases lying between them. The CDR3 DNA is TGTGCCAGCAGCTTGAGACATTCGGACACTGAAGCTTTCTTT. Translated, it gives CASSLRHSDTEAFF.

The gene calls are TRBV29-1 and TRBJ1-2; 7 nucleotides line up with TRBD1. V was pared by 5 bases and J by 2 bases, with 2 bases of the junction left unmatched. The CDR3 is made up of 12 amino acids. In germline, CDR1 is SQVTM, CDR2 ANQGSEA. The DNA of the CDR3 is TGCAGCGTTCGGGACAGCAACTATGGCTACACCTTC. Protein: CSVRDSNYGYTF.

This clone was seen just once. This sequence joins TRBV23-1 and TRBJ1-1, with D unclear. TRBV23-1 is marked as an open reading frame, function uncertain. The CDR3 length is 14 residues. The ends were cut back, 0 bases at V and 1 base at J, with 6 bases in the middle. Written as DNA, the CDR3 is TGCGCCAGCAGTCAATCGGGAGGGAACACTGAAGCTTTCTTT. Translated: CASSQSGGNTEAFF.

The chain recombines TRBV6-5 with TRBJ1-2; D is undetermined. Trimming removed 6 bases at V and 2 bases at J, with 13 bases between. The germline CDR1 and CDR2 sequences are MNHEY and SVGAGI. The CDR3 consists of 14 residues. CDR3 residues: CASRQTMKNYGYTF. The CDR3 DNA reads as TGTGCCAGCAGACAAACCATGAAAAACTATGGCTACACCTTC.

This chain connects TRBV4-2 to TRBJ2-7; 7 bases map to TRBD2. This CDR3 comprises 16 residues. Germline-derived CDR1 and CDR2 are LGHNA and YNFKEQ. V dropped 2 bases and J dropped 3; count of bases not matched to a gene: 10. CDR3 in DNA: TGTGCCAGCAGCCAATTCTCCGGGACTACCCTCTACGAGCAGTACTTC. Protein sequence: CASSQFSGTTLYEQYF.

CDR3 sequence: CASSPDVTGGTEAFF. CDR3 coding DNA: TGTGCCAGCAGTCCCGACGTGACAGGGGGGACTGAAGCTTTCTTT. This chain joins TRBV7-9 and TRBJ1-1; 9 bases are shared with TRBD1. Germline assignment: CDR1 SEHNR and CDR2 FQNEAQ (reference sequence). V was pared by 6 bases and J by 5 bases, with 10 bases of the junction left unmatched. This CDR3 has 15 amino acids.

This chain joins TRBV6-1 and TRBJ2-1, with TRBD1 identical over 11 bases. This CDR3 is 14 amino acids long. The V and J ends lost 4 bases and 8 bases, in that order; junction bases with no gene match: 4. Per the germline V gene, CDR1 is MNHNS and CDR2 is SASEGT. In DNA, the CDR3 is TGTGCCAGCAGTGTCCCGGACAGGGGGCATGAGCAGTTCTTC. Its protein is CASSVPDRGHEQFF.

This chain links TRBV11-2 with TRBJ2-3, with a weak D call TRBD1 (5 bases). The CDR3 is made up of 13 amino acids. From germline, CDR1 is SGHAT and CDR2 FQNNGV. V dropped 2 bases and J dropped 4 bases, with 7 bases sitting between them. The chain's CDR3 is CASSLQGADTQYF. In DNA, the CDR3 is TGTGCCAGCAGCTTACAGGGTGCAGATACGCAGTATTTT. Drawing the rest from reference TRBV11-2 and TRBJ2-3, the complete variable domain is EAGVAQSPRYKIIEKRQSVAFWCNPISGHATLYWYQQILGQGPKLLIQFQNNGVVDDSQLPKDRFSAERLKGVDSTLKIQPAKLEDSAVYLCASSLQGADTQYFGPGTRLTVL.

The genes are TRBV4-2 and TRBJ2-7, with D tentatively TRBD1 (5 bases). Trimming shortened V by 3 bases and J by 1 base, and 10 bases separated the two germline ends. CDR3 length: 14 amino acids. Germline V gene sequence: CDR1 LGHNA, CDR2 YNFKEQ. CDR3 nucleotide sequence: TGTGCCAGCAGCCATCAGACAGTTTCCTACGAGCAGTACTTC. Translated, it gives CASSHQTVSYEQYF.

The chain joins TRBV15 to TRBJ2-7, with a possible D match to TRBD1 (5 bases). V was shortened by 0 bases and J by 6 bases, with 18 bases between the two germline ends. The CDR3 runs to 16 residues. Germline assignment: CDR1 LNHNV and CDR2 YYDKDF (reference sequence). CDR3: CATSRDQWQGFSEQYF. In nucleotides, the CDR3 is TGTGCCACCAGCAGAGACCAATGGCAGGGTTTCAGCGAGCAGTACTTC.

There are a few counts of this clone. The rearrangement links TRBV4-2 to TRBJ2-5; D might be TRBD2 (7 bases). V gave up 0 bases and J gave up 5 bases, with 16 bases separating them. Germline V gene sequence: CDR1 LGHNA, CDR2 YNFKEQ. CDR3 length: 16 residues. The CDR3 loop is CASSQDQGGGSETQYF. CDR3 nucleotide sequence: TGTGCCAGCAGCCAAGATCAAGGGGGAGGGTCGGAGACCCAGTACTTC.

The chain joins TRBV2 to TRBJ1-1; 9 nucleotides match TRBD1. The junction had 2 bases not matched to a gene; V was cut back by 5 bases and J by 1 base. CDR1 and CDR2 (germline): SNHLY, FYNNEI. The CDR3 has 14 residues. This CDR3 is CASSKGQGNTEAFF. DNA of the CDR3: TGTGCCAGCAGTAAGGGACAGGGGAACACTGAAGCTTTCTTT.

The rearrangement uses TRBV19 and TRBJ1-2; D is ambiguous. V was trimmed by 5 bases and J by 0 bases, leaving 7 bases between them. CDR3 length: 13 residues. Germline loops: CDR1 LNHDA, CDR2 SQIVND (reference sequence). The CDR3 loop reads CASSLSPNYGYTF. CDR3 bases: TGTGCCAGTAGTCTAAGCCCTAACTATGGCTACACCTTC.

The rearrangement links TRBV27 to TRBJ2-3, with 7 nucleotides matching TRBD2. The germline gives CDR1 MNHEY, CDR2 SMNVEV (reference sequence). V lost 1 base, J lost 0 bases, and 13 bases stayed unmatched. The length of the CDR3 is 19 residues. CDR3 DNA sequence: TGTGCCAGCAGTTTATGGCGTGGGAGAAGTAGCGGGAGCACAGATACGCAGTATTTT. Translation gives CASSLWRGRSSGSTDTQYF.

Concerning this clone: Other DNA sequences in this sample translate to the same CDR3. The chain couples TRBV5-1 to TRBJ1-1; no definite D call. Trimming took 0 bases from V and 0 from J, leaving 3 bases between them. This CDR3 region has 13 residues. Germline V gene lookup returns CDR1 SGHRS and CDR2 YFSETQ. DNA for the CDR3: TGCGCCAGCAGCTTGGCCGTGAACACTGAAGCTTTCTTT. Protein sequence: CASSLAVNTEAFF.

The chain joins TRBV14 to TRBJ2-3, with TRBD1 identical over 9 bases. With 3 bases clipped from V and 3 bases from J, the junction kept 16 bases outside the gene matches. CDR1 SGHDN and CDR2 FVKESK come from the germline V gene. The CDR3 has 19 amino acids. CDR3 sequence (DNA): TGTGCCAGCAGCCAGGATTTTCGGGGGACAGGGAAAATTACAGATACGCAGTATTTT. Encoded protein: CASSQDFRGTGKITDTQYF.

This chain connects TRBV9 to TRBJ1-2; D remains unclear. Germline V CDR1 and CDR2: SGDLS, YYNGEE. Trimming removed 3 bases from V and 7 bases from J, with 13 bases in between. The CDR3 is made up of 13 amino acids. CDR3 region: CASSALIPGGYTF. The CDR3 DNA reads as TGTGCCAGCAGCGCCTTGATTCCGGGTGGCTACACCTTC.

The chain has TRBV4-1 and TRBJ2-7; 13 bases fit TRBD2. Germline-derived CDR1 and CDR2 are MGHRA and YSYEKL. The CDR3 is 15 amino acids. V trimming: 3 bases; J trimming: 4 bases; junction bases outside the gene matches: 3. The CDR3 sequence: CASSQRLAGGYEQYF. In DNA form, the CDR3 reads TGCGCCAGCAGCCAGAGACTAGCGGGAGGTTACGAGCAGTACTTC.